These 22 T cell receptor beta chains were sequenced from one sample in a study of control samples from healthy donors and cancer patients. TCRdb's copy holds only in-frame clones and misses some; the assay was immunoSEQ multiplex PCR. Among over 100,000 clones listed, roughly nine tenths were seen once. The sequenced material came from blood. Source of these receptors: a human donor in good health. The donor label of this sample is uncertain.

V is TRBV5-4 and J is TRBJ2-7; possible D gene TRBD1, 6 bases. Germline V gene lookup returns CDR1 SGHNT and CDR2 YYREEE (reference sequence). This CDR3 has 14 amino acids. V lost 3 bases, J lost 2 bases, and 12 bases lay in between. The CDR3 loop reads CASSSRGRPYEQYV. DNA of the CDR3: TGTGCCAGCAGCTCCAGGGGCCGACCCTACGAGCAGTACGTC.

The chain employs TRBV19 and TRBJ1-2; possible D gene TRBD1, 5 bases. CDR1 is LNHDA, CDR2 SQIVND, per germline (reference sequence). The V and J ends lost 3 bases and 4 bases respectively, with 12 bases between them. This CDR3 region has 14 residues. The CDR3 loop is CASSINSGSYGYTF. The CDR3 DNA is TGTGCCAGTAGTATCAATTCAGGGAGCTATGGCTACACCTTC.

The V call is TRBV6-1, the J call TRBJ1-1, with no clear D. Germline CDR1 is MNHNS and CDR2 is SASEGT. The CDR3 is 13 amino acids. Trimming removed 6 bases from V and 3 bases from J, with 11 bases in between. The CDR3 DNA reads TGTGCCAGCAGGAAGGCAGAACACACTGAAGCTTTCTTT. As protein: CASRKAEHTEAFF.

The V gene is TRBV6-6, the J gene TRBJ2-7; possible D gene TRBD1, 5 bases. The CDR3 is 14 residues long. V lost 6 bases and J 2 bases, leaving 14 bases between the germline ends. Germline V CDR1 and CDR2: MNHNY, SVGAGI (reference sequence). CDR3 sequence: CASSPSDTTYEQYF. CDR3 in DNA: TGTGCCAGCAGCCCCTCGGACACAACCTACGAGCAGTACTTC.

The gene calls are TRBV10-3 and TRBJ1-2; TRBD1 aligns across 10 bases. Germline loops: CDR1 ENHRY, CDR2 SYGVKD. The CDR3 runs to 14 residues. Germline trimming cut 6 bases from V and 1 base from J; bases unmatched to any gene: 2. This CDR3 is CAIRGTGVNYGYTF. The CDR3 nucleotides are TGTGCCATCAGAGGGACAGGGGTTAACTATGGCTACACCTTC.

The chain carries TRBV30 and TRBJ2-1; the D call may be TRBD1 or TRBD2 (5 bases each). Trimming pared 3 bases from V and 9 bases from J, leaving 9 bases between. This CDR3 is 11 amino acids long. Per the germline V gene, CDR1 is GTSNPN and CDR2 is SVGIG (reference sequence). CDR3 nucleotides: TGTGCCTGGAGCCAGGGACGTGAGCAGTTCTTC. This encodes CAWSQGREQFF.

The chain links TRBV29-1 to TRBJ2-2; D possibly matches TRBD1 or TRBD2 (6 bases each). Germline values: CDR1 SQVTM, CDR2 ANQGSEA. The CDR3 has 14 residues. V was clipped by 4 bases and J by 1 base, with 10 bases between them. The CDR3 reads CSVVGGGNTGELFF. The CDR3, as DNA: TGCAGCGTTGTCGGAGGGGGGAACACCGGGGAGCTGTTTTTT.

The sample holds one count of this clone. This rearrangement joins TRBV18 to TRBJ2-7, with D possibly being TRBD1 (6 bases). Germline V gene sequence: CDR1 KGHSH, CDR2 LQKENI. V lost 8 bases and J lost 0, with 14 bases in between. The CDR3 has 14 residues. The CDR3 DNA follows: TGTGCCAGCCGTCGGGACACCAGCTCCTACGAGCAGTACTTC. Its translation is CASRRDTSSYEQYF.

The chain uses TRBV13 and TRBJ2-7; tentatively, D is TRBD1 (6 bases). Germline V gives CDR1 PRHDT, CDR2 FYEKMQ (reference sequence). The CDR3 totals 14 residues. V was trimmed by 5 bases and J by 4 bases, leaving 15 bases between them. CDR3 sequence reads: CASSEQGRAYEQYF. The CDR3 DNA follows: TGTGCCAGCAGCGAACAGGGCAGGGCTTACGAGCAGTACTTC.

The J gene is TRBJ1-5, the V gene TRBV6-1, with D tentatively TRBD1 (5 bases). V lost 1 base to trimming and J lost 7 bases, with 17 bases between them. The CDR3 consists of 16 residues. Looked up from germline, CDR1 is MNHNS and CDR2 is SASEGT. The CDR3 loop is CASSEVLQGGSQPQHF. CDR3 DNA sequence: TGTGCCAGCAGTGAAGTTCTCCAGGGTGGAAGCCAGCCCCAGCATTTT.

The V call is TRBV4-1, the J call TRBJ1-5, with a weak D call TRBD1 (5 bases). The germline V gene encodes CDR1 MGHRA and CDR2 YSYEKL. The CDR3 runs to 14 residues. V was pared by 0 bases and J by 6 bases, with 9 bases between. The CDR3 DNA reads TGCGCCAGCAGCCAAGAGCCTGGGGCTCAGCCCCAGCATTTT. Its protein is CASSQEPGAQPQHF.

This clone has just one count. V and J are TRBV28 and TRBJ2-7; 11 nucleotides agree with TRBD1. V trimming: 4 bases; J trimming: 7 bases; junction bases outside the gene matches: 9. Looked up from germline, CDR1 is MDHEN and CDR2 is SYDVKM. This CDR3 has 15 amino acids. For the CDR3, the DNA is TGTGCCAGCAGTTCTATAGGACAGGGGGCGAGGGAGCAGTACTTC. Translation: CASSSIGQGAREQYF.

The rearrangement uses TRBV10-3 and TRBJ1-3, with 8 bases fitting TRBD1. Germline trimming cut 0 bases from V and 3 bases from J; bases unmatched to any gene: 4. CDR1 is ENHRY, CDR2 SYGVKD, per germline. The CDR3 totals 16 residues. CDR3 protein: CAISESRGRSGNTIYF. In DNA, the CDR3 is TGTGCCATCAGTGAGTCCAGGGGGCGAAGTGGAAACACCATATATTTT.

The chain combines TRBV30 with TRBJ2-7, with D uncertain. V was shortened by 0 bases and J by 2 bases, with 8 bases between the two germline ends. Per germline, CDR1 GTSNPN and CDR2 SVGIG (reference sequence). This CDR3 has 13 residues. The CDR3 is CAWSVAYTYEQYF. Written as DNA, the CDR3 is TGTGCCTGGAGTGTGGCCTATACCTACGAGCAGTACTTC.

The chain combines TRBV10-3 with TRBJ2-1; maybe TRBD2 (6 bases). CDR3 length: 12 amino acids. The V end was cut by 11 bases, the J end by 5 bases, with 13 bases between. Germline V gene lookup returns CDR1 ENHRY and CDR2 SYGVKD. DNA of the CDR3: TGTGCCGGCGGGGCTCACGACAATGAGCAGTTCTTC. It is translated as CAGGAHDNEQFF.

This clone was counted only a few times. This chain joins TRBV19 and TRBJ1-1; D is unresolved. V gave up 3 bases and J gave up 1 base, with 12 bases separating them. This CDR3 is built from 15 residues. CDR1 and CDR2 from the germline V gene are LNHDA and SQIVND (reference sequence). The CDR3 reads CASSIHQITNTEAFF. CDR3 DNA sequence: TGTGCCAGTAGTATTCATCAGATAACGAACACTGAAGCTTTCTTT.

The chain couples TRBV30 to TRBJ1-1, with a possible D match to TRBD1 (6 bases). Germline lookup yields CDR1 GTSNPN and CDR2 SVGIG (reference sequence). The V end was cut by 3 bases, the J end by 1 base, with 9 bases between. The CDR3 runs to 13 residues. The CDR3 here is CAWRTGSNTEAFF. CDR3 bases: TGTGCCTGGAGGACAGGATCGAACACTGAAGCTTTCTTT.

This clone appeared a few times. The chain combines TRBV12-3 or TRBV12-4 with TRBJ1-1; D may be TRBD1 (5 bases). This CDR3 has 13 amino acids. The germline V and J ends were trimmed by 6 bases and 5 bases, with 13 bases remaining between them. CDR3 amino acids: CASRPSGTTEAFF. CDR3 DNA sequence: TGTGCCAGCAGGCCCTCGGGGACGACTGAAGCTTTCTTT.

The CDR3 DNA reads TGTGCCAGCAGTTACTCAGGGGAAATCGGAGAGACCCAGTACTTC. It codes for CASSYSGEIGETQYF. The rearrangement joins TRBV6-6 to TRBJ2-5; a weak D match, TRBD1 (5 bases). Per germline, CDR1 MNHNY and CDR2 SVGAGI (reference sequence). Trimming removed 0 bases from V and 4 bases from J, with 12 bases in between. CDR3 length: 15 residues.

The chain couples TRBV27 to TRBJ1-1; no clear D. This CDR3 is built from 12 residues. V lost 5 bases, J lost 11 bases, and 15 bases lay in between. Germline V gene data show CDR1 as MNHEY and CDR2 as SMNVEV (reference sequence). The CDR3 protein is CASSPHMGMAFF. CDR3 in DNA: TGTGCCAGCAGTCCACACATGGGTATGGCTTTCTTT.

V gene TRBV5-1 combines with J gene TRBJ1-2, with 7 bases that match TRBD1. V gave up 4 bases and J gave up 7 bases; unmatched junction bases: 7. Germline CDR1 is SGHRS and CDR2 is YFSETQ. The CDR3 loop spans 13 amino acids. CDR3 residues: CASSNRQGGGYTF. The CDR3 DNA is TGCGCCAGCAGCAATCGACAGGGCGGTGGCTACACCTTC.

The chain couples TRBV6-5 to TRBJ1-2; D perhaps matches TRBD1 (6 bases). Trimming removed 8 bases from V and 8 bases from J, with 18 bases in between. This CDR3 spans 13 amino acids. The germline V gene encodes CDR1 MNHEY and CDR2 SVGAGI. CDR3 in amino acids: CASWDTSSGGYTF. The CDR3 nucleotides read TGTGCCAGCTGGGACACTTCCTCAGGCGGCTACACCTTC.